This entry lists 24 T cell receptor beta chains sequenced from one sample in a study of shared clonotypes between healthy human individuals. Profiling relied on immunoSEQ multiplex PCR, and the TCRdb table lists in-frame clones only, not all of them. The sample contains about 680,000 clones, more than 70% of which appear only once. Sequenced input: memory CD4+ T cells sorted from blood. The subset was: CD45RA-negative fraction. The receptors derive from a woman under 40 in good health.

The chain links TRBV7-8 to TRBJ1-2; perhaps TRBD1 as D (5 bases). The CDR3 spans 17 residues. Germline CDR1 is SGHVS and CDR2 is FQNEAQ. The germline V and J ends were trimmed by 6 bases and 2 bases, with 22 bases remaining between them. In nucleotides, the CDR3 is TGTGCCAGCAGGCGACAGCGACCCGGAGGGAGCAACTATGGCTACACCTTC. This gives the protein CASRRQRPGGSNYGYTF.

This clone has only a few counts. The same CDR3 also results from other DNA sequences found in this sample. The chain has TRBV4-1 and TRBJ1-1; TRBD1 agrees at 10 bases. There are 17 residues in the CDR3. With 1 base clipped from V and 5 bases from J, the junction kept 10 bases outside the gene matches. Germline loops: CDR1 MGHRA, CDR2 YSYEKL. DNA of the CDR3: TGCGCCAGCAGCCAAGTAAGACAGGGGGCGAAATCAACTGAAGCTTTCTTT. It encodes CASSQVRQGAKSTEAFF.

Remarks on this clone: This sample also contains other DNA sequences that code for the same CDR3. V is TRBV27 and J is TRBJ2-3, with D hard to call. The CDR3 consists of 13 residues. V was cut by 3 bases and J by 1 base, with 5 bases left in between. Germline loops: CDR1 MNHEY, CDR2 SMNVEV (reference sequence). CDR3 residues: CASSFLGTDTQYF. CDR3 in DNA: TGTGCCAGCAGTTTTTTGGGCACAGATACGCAGTATTTT.

The gene calls are TRBV29-1 and TRBJ1-1; the D gene is possibly TRBD1 (6 bases). The CDR3 extends over 13 amino acids. CDR1 and CDR2 from the germline V gene are SQVTM and ANQGSEA. Trimming shortened V by 7 bases and J by 1 base, and 13 bases separated the two germline ends. The CDR3 spells CSGTGRGNTEAFF. CDR3 bases: TGCAGCGGCACAGGCAGGGGGAACACTGAAGCTTTCTTT. The variable domain in full, with the rest retrieved from reference TRBV29-1 and TRBJ1-1, is SAVISQKPSRDICQRGTSLTIQCQVDSQVTMMFWYRQQPGQSLTLIATANQGSEATYESGFVIDKFPISRPNLTFSTLTVSNMSPEDSSIYLCSGTGRGNTEAFFGQGTRLTVV.

This clone was detected once. The V call is TRBV10-3, the J call TRBJ2-2, with D perhaps being TRBD1 or TRBD2 (5 bases each). The CDR3 is 16 amino acids. Trimming removed 4 bases at V and 4 bases at J, with 16 bases between. CDR1 is ENHRY and CDR2 is SYGVKD in the germline V gene. The chain's CDR3 is CAISGGGRAVTGELFF. CDR3 nucleotides: TGTGCCATCAGTGGAGGAGGCAGGGCGGTCACCGGGGAGCTGTTTTTT.

V gene TRBV19 combines with J gene TRBJ2-1; D is tentatively TRBD1 or TRBD2 (5 bases each). Germline V gives CDR1 LNHDA, CDR2 SQIVND (reference sequence). V dropped 0 bases and J dropped 2 bases, with 11 bases sitting between them. There are 16 residues in the CDR3. The chain's CDR3 is CASSIEGTPPYNEQFF. CDR3 bases: TGTGCCAGTAGTATAGAGGGGACGCCTCCCTACAATGAGCAGTTCTTC.

This chain connects TRBV28 to TRBJ1-2; 9 bases are a match to TRBD1. V shed 3 bases and J 8 bases; nucleotides not matched to a gene: 7. The CDR3 is 14 amino acids. Germline V gene sequence: CDR1 MDHEN, CDR2 SYDVKM. CDR3 in DNA: TGTGCCAGCAGTTTCGGGACAGGGTTCGTAGGCTACACCTTC. This gives the protein CASSFGTGFVGYTF.

CDR3 DNA sequence: TGTGCCAGCAGCTATTCCGGCAGTCAAGAGACCCAGTACTTC. This codes for CASSYSGSQETQYF. This chain connects TRBV7-7 to TRBJ2-5; no definite D call. The CDR3 has 14 amino acids. V was trimmed by 4 bases and J by 2 bases, leaving 11 bases between them. Germline assignment: CDR1 SSHAT and CDR2 FNYEAQ (reference sequence).

A note on this clone: This sample also contains other DNA sequences that code for the same CDR3. The CDR3 is CASSVGISYEQYF. CDR3 sequence (DNA): TGTGCCAGCAGCGTAGGTATCAGCTACGAGCAGTACTTC. The genes are TRBV9 and TRBJ2-7; no clear D gene. The V and J ends lost 0 bases and 3 bases respectively, with 7 bases between them. Germline CDR1 and CDR2: SGDLS and YYNGEE. The CDR3 is 13 residues long.

This clone was picked up a small number of times. This rearrangement joins TRBV2 to TRBJ1-5; maybe TRBD1 (5 bases). With 7 bases removed from V and 6 bases from J, the gap between germline ends came to 10 bases. This CDR3 has 12 amino acids. Germline CDR1 is SNHLY and CDR2 is FYNNEI. CDR3 sequence: CASNRGIQPQHF. The CDR3, as DNA: TGTGCCAGCAACCGGGGGATTCAGCCCCAGCATTTT.

This clone came up once. J is TRBJ2-6 and V is TRBV2, with 14 bases fitting TRBD2. Germline assignment: CDR1 SNHLY and CDR2 FYNNEI. V was clipped by 5 bases and J by 2 bases; unmatched bases: 5. This CDR3 is built from 18 residues. The CDR3 loop is CASSLTSGRATGANVLTF. The CDR3 nucleotides read TGTGCCAGCAGTTTGACTAGCGGGAGGGCCACTGGGGCCAACGTCCTGACTTTC.

The chain combines TRBV25-1 with TRBJ2-1; no definite D call. V was clipped by 2 bases and J by 9 bases, with 8 bases between them. CDR1 is MGHDK, CDR2 SYGVNS, per germline. The CDR3 spans 12 residues. CDR3 nucleotide sequence: TGTGCCAGCAGTGAACCTCAAGGTGAGCAGTTCTTC. Protein: CASSEPQGEQFF.

V and J are TRBV5-4 and TRBJ2-5; D not certain. Germline lookup yields CDR1 SGHNT and CDR2 YYREEE (reference sequence). Trimming shortened V by 2 bases and J by 5 bases, and 10 bases separated the two germline ends. The length of the CDR3 is 13 residues. CDR3 loop: CASSLNVLETQYF. DNA of the CDR3: TGTGCCAGCAGCTTAAACGTTTTGGAGACCCAGTACTTC.

V is TRBV9 and J is TRBJ2-1; 14 bases match TRBD2. Germline CDR1 is SGDLS and CDR2 is YYNGEE. This CDR3 contains 16 residues. J lost 10 bases, V lost 0 bases, and 6 bases had no gene match. CDR3 sequence: CASSVVGTSGSVEQFF. Here the CDR3 DNA reads TGTGCCAGCAGCGTAGTTGGGACTAGCGGGAGTGTGGAGCAGTTCTTC.

A word on this clone: A junction boundary mismatches the germline segment, possibly from a read error. The chain combines TRBV2 with TRBJ2-4; 7 bases agree with TRBD1. This CDR3 is 14 amino acids long. CDR1 and CDR2 (germline): SNHLY, FYNNEI. The CDR3 protein is CASSFSPGTVFTSF. The CDR3 coding sequence is TGTGCCAGCAGTTTTTCCCCCGGGACAGTTTTTACCAGCTTC.

This sequence joins TRBV11-3 and TRBJ2-7; TRBD2 agrees at 10 bases. There are 13 residues in the CDR3. Germline V CDR1 and CDR2: SGHNT, YENEEA. V was clipped by 5 bases and J by 5 bases; unmatched bases: 3. CDR3 coding DNA: TGTGCCAGCAGCGGTAGCGGGAGGAACGAGCAGTACTTC. The encoded protein is CASSGSGRNEQYF.

The chain combines TRBV7-9 with TRBJ2-2; 11 bases line up with TRBD1. There are 14 residues in the CDR3. V lost 6 bases and J lost 7; bases outside the gene matches: 4. The germline V gene has CDR1 SEHNR and CDR2 FQNEAQ (reference sequence). CDR3 amino acids: CASRPGQGVGELFF. The CDR3 bases are TGTGCCAGCAGACCGGGACAGGGGGTCGGGGAGCTGTTTTTT.

The V and J genes are TRBV7-9 and TRBJ2-1, with D uncertain. Per germline, CDR1 SEHNR and CDR2 FQNEAQ (reference sequence). V was shortened by 5 bases and J by 0 bases, with 14 bases between the two germline ends. This CDR3 has 16 amino acids. This chain's CDR3 is CASSPAIVGSYNEQFF. CDR3 bases: TGTGCCAGCAGCCCAGCGATTGTTGGCTCCTACAATGAGCAGTTCTTC.

This clone was seen a handful of times. The genes are TRBV9 and TRBJ1-3; D might be TRBD1 (6 bases). There are 15 residues in the CDR3. The V end was cut by 4 bases, the J end by 2 bases, with 13 bases between. Germline-derived CDR1 and CDR2 are SGDLS and YYNGEE. The CDR3 nucleotides are TGTGCCAGCAGCCTTACAGGGACAACTGGAAACACCATATATTTT. Residues: CASSLTGTTGNTIYF.

The chain couples TRBV5-6 to TRBJ2-7; 10 bases align to TRBD2. Germline-derived CDR1 and CDR2 are SGHDT and YYEEEE. The CDR3 spans 15 residues. Trimming at V came to 2 bases and at J to 4 bases, leaving 6 bases not matched to a gene. CDR3 nucleotide sequence: TGTGCCAGCAGCTTTTCTAGCGGGAGTACGTACGAGCAGTACTTC. This sequence encodes CASSFSSGSTYEQYF.

The chain recombines TRBV9 with TRBJ1-2; D is possibly TRBD1 (6 bases). CDR3 length: 14 residues. V lost 9 bases, J lost 6 bases, and 21 bases lay in between. The germline gives CDR1 SGDLS, CDR2 YYNGEE. Here the CDR3 reads CAILSWGARDGYTF. CDR3 DNA sequence: TGTGCCATCCTAAGCTGGGGGGCTAGGGATGGCTACACCTTC. Full variable domain (rest looked up from reference TRBV9 and TRBJ1-2): DSGVTQTPKHLITATGQRVTLRCSPRSGDLSVYWYQQSLDQGLQFLIQYYNGEERAKGNILERFSAQQFPDLHSELNLSSLELGDSALYFCAILSWGARDGYTFGSGTRLTVV.

The chain joins TRBV20-1 to TRBJ2-7; no firm D call. V lost 5 bases, J lost 2 bases, and 7 bases lay in between. Germline CDR1 reads DFQATT; CDR2 reads SNEGSKA (reference sequence). There are 11 residues in the CDR3. The CDR3 sequence is CSASTTYEQYF. In nucleotides, the CDR3 is TGCAGTGCTTCGACGACCTACGAGCAGTACTTC.

This chain links TRBV25-1 with TRBJ1-2, with TRBD1 matching over 8 bases. Germline CDR1 reads MGHDK; CDR2 reads SYGVNS. This CDR3 spans 16 amino acids. Germline trimming cut 1 base from V and 7 bases from J; bases unmatched to any gene: 11. CDR3 sequence: CASSESGQGGTLGYTF. In DNA form, the CDR3 reads TGTGCCAGCAGTGAATCCGGACAGGGCGGAACTCTTGGCTACACCTTC.

The chain carries TRBV18 and TRBJ1-1; no definite D call. CDR1 and CDR2 from the germline V gene are KGHSH and LQKENI. The CDR3 has 15 amino acids. V was pared by 3 bases and J by 3 bases, with 14 bases between. Here the CDR3 reads CASSPSNLGYTEAFF. For the CDR3, the DNA is TGTGCCAGCTCACCCAGTAATCTGGGGTACACTGAAGCTTTCTTT.